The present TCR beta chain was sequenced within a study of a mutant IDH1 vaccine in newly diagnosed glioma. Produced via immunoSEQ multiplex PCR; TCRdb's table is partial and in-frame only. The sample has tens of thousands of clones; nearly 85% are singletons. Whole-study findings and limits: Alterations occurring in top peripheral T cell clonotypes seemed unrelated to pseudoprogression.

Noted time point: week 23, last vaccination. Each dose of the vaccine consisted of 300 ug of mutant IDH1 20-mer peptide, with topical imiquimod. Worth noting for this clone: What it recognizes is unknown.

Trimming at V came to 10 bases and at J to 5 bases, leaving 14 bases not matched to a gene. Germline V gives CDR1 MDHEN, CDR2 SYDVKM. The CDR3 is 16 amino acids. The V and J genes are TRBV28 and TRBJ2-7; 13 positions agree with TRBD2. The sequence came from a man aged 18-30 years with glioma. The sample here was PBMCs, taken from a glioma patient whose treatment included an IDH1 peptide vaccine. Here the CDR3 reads CATLARLAGGAHEQYF. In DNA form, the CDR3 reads TGTGCCACACTCGCCAGACTAGCGGGAGGAGCCCACGAGCAGTACTTC.